The present T cell receptor (beta chain) was sequenced within a study of blood T cell repertoires in COVID-19. Study details: Sites across the United States, Italy and Spain contributed samples from acute and convalescent COVID-19. T cells, B-cell-depleted T cells, or PBMCs supplied cDNA or gDNA.

In the authors' workflow: Estimated nucleated cell counts came from reference gene primer amplification. Profiling relied on immunoSEQ multiplex PCR, and the TCRdb table lists in-frame clones only, not all of them. For V, J and clone size, that table is used; D and trimming come from the DNA. The data contain about 90,000 clones, approximately 86% of them seen just once; the ten biggest clones take up roughly 12%. Sequencing was performed on peripheral blood. This TCR was sampled from a woman in her seventies with active or convalescent COVID-19.

The CDR3 DNA reads TGTGCCAGCAGTTCCGGACTAGCCACCTACGAGCAGTACTTC. Amino acids: CASSSGLATYEQYF. The chain carries TRBV28 and TRBJ2-7; 8 nucleotides line up with TRBD2. The germline CDR1 and CDR2 sequences are MDHEN and SYDVKM. Trimming removed 4 bases from V and 2 bases from J; junction bases left unmatched: 4. The CDR3 loop spans 14 amino acids.